A selection of T cell receptor beta chains follows, all from one sample in a study of OX40 agonist ivuxolimab in advanced cancers. The table came from immunoSEQ multiplex PCR; TCRdb's copy has only in-frame clones and leaves some out. The data contain approximately 64,000 clones, approximately 88% of them singletons. Source: CD4+ or CD8+ T cells sorted from blood, taken in a trial of the OX40 agonist ivuxolimab. The receptors were sampled from an adult with an advanced solid tumor such as melanoma, head and neck, liver or kidney cancer. Both conserved end residues are part of each CDR3.

TRBJ2-3 TRBV19 CASTTRGLAGDTQYF
TRBJ1-4 TRBV20-1 CSAPFNEKLFF
TRBJ2-7 TRBV4-1 CASSQGLAGDGEQYF
TRBJ2-1 TRBV7-3 CASSLTGLAGVTGEQFF
TRBJ2-4 TRBV19 CASSIASGSNNIQYF
TRBJ2-7 TRBV7-9 CASSGRGEEQYF
TRBJ1-3 TRBV19 CASSAIRDYGNTIYF
TRBJ2-2 TRBV11-2 CASRQQVSGELFF
TRBJ1-2 TRBV5-1 CASSLFRQGLGGYTF
TRBJ2-3 TRBV5-1 CASSYASGSKQYF
TRBJ1-5 TRBV21-1 CASSKALEGSGNQPQHF
TRBJ1-5 TRBV11-2 CASSPYLVGGFWQPQHF
TRBJ1-2 TRBV6-6 CASSAGGIYGYTF
TRBJ2-4 TRBV30 CAWSPLRGAKNIQYF
TRBJ1-1 TRBV19 CASSIDRRPGGTEAFF
TRBJ1-1 TRBV5-1 CASSAWLIAENTEAFF
TRBJ2-4 TRBV28 CASSLEGGGNIQYF
TRBJ2-5 TRBV9 CASSAPVSRGETQYF
TRBJ1-2 TRBV6-1 CASSDGSYGYTF
TRBJ1-2 TRBV9 CASTKEGRLSYGYTF
TRBJ1-2 TRBV6-5 CASRESGDYGYTF
TRBJ2-3 TRBV2 CASVLGRILGSSYF
TRBJ2-7 TRBV7-2 CASSLGPAGRSYEQYF
TRBJ1-3 TRBV5-5 CASSFDRDGNTIYF
TRBJ2-3 TRBV5-1 CASSPDSFGTDTQYF
TRBJ2-2 TRBV18 CASSPGTGAGELFF
TRBJ2-7 TRBV29-1 CSVEHAYEQYF
TRBJ2-7 TRBV7-2 CASSLVQPLGEQYF
TRBJ1-2 TRBV5-4 CASSHEQGDYTF
TRBJ2-7 TRBV5-5 CASSLGPGIAGLSYEQYF
TRBJ2-7 TRBV4-2 CASSQTGGALYEQYF